This TCR beta chain was documented in a study of CD8 T cells in Susac syndrome. Study information: At blood draw, Susac syndrome patients were therapy-naive, on corticosteroids, or on intravenous immunoglobulin alone. Study conclusions and caveats: CD8+ clones in Susac expanded most in TEMRA cells and active patients. In its TCR sequencing and HLA analysis, the study acknowledged that the number of individuals was relatively small.

Reverse transcription used roughly 0.45 to 1 ug RNA and random hexamers. Amplification of TCR beta CDR3 by immunoSEQ multiplex PCR spanned 54 Vbeta and 13 Jbeta. TCRdb ran MiXCR on the immunoSEQ multiplex PCR reads and lists one entry per CDR3 protein. The data contain over 80,000 distinct CDR3 sequences, approximately 95% of them singletons. Worth noting for this clonotype: The target antigen is unknown.

The germline V gene encodes CDR1 LGHNA and CDR2 YNFKEQ. This CDR3 is 18 amino acids long. V dropped 0 bases and J dropped 3 bases, with 19 bases sitting between them. Sequencing input: CD8+ T cells from PBMCs. The receptor was isolated from a human donor with Susac syndrome. The chain joins TRBV4-2 to TRBJ2-3, with D unresolved. This CDR3 is CASSQEDVLAETTDTQYF. CDR3 bases: TGTGCCAGCAGCCAAGAGGACGTTCTGGCGGAGACAACAGATACGCAGTATTTT.